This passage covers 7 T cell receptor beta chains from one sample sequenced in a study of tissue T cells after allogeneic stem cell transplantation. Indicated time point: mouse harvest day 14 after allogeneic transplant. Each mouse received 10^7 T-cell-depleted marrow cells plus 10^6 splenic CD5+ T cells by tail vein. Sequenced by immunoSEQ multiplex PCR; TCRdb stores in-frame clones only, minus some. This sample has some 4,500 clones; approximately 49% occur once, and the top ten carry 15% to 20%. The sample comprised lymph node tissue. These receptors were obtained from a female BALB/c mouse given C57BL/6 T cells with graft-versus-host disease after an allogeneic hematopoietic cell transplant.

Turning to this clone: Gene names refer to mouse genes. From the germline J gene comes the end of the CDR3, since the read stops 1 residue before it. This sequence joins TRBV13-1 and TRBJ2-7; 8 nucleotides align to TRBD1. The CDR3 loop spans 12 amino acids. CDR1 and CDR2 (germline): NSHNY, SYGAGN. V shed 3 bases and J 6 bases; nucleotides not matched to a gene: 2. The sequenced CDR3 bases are TGTGCCAGCAGTGGGACAGGGAGTGAACAGTAC. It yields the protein CASSGTGSEQY. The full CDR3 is CASSGTGSEQYF.

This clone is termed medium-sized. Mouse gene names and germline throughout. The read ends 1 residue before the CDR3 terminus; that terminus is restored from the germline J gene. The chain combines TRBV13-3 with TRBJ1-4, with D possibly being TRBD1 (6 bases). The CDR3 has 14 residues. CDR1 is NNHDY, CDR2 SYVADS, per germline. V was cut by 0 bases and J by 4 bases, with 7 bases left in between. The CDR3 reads CASSDGDINERLFF. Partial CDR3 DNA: TGTGCCAGCAGTGATGGGGACATCAACGAAAGATTATTT.

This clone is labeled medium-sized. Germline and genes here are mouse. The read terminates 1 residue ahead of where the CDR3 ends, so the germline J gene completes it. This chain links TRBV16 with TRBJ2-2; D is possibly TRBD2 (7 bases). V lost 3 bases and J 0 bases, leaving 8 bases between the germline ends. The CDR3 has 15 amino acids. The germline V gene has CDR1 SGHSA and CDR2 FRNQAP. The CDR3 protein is CASSLGGANTGQLYF. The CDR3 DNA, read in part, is TGTGCAAGCAGCTTGGGGGGCGCAAACACCGGGCAGCTCTAC.

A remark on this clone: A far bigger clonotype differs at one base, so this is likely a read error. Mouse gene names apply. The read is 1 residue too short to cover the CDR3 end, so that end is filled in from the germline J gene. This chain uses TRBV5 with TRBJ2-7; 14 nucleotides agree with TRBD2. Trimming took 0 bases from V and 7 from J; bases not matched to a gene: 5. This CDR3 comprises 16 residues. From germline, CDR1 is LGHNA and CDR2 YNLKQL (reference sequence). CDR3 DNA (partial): TGTGCCAGCAGCCAAGAGCCGGGACTGGGGGGGCAAGAACAGTAC. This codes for CASSQEPGLGGQEQY. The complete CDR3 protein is CASSQEPGLGGQEQYF.

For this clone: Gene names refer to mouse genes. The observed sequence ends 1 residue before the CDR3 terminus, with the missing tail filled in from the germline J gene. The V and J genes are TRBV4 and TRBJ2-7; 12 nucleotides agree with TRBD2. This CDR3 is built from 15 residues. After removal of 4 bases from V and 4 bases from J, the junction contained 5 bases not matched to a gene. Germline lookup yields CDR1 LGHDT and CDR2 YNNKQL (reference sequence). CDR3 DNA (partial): TGTGCCAGCAGCTTTACCGGGACTGGGGGGTATGAACAGTAC. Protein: CASSFTGTGGYEQY. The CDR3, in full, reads CASSFTGTGGYEQYF.

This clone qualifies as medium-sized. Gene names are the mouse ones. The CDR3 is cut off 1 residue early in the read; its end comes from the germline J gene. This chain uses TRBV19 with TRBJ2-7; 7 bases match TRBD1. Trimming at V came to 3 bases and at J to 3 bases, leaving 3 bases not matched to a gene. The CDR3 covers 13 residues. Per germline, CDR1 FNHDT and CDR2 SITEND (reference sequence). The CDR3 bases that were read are TGTGCCAGCAGTACAGACAGGGTCTATGAACAGTAC. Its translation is CASSTDRVYEQY. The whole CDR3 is CASSTDRVYEQYF.

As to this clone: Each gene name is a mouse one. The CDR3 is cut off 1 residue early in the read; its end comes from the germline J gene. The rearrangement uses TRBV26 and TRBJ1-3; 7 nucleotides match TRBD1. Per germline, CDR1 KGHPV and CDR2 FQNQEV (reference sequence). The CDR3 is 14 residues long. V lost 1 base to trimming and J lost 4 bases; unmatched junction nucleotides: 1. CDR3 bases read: TGTGCCAGCAGTCTGTTAGGGGGCGGAAATACGCTCTAT. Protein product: CASSLLGGGNTLY. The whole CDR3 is CASSLLGGGNTLYF.